This T cell receptor beta chain came from a study of T-cell reconstitution after alpha-beta-depleted transplantation in children. V trimming: 5 bases; J trimming: 3 bases; junction bases outside the gene matches: 0. CDR3 length equals 12 residues. This clonotype was seen at least ten times. A library of TCRbeta sequences, prepared with unique molecular identifiers, was generated. MiXCR, run by TCRdb on the PCR reads, gives a single entry per CDR3 protein. The table has more than 550,000 distinct CDR3 sequences, roughly 10% seen once. The chain links TRBV12-3 or TRBV12-4 to TRBJ1-2, with 7 bases aligning to TRBD1. The material was PBMCs from the stem cell graft donor, obtained from the stem cell graft. This TCR derives from a human donor who donated a stem cell graft to a child with acute myeloid leukemia. The CDR3 bases are TGTGCCAGCAGTGGGACAGACTATGGCTACACCTTC. Protein sequence: CASSGTDYGYTF.